This TCR beta chain was identified during a study of human T cells and chemical hapten exposure (dated by TCRdb to the early 2020s). General notes on the study: Libraries were pooled for sequencing, and per-sample TCR yields varied mainly because of small differences in library volumes within the pool. This study followed changes in the peripheral blood TCR repertoire in vivo during primary and secondary sensitization of alopecia patients to the hapten diphenylcyclopropenone (DPC). For every blood RNA sample, sequencing covered both the TCR alpha and TCR beta chains.

With respect to this clonotype: Its antigen has not been determined. No base-level quality is on record; no much larger clone is a single base apart.

Results the study describes overall, beyond this receptor: The number of TCRs above 1 in 1000 frequency did not change with DPC sensitization; there was no evidence of global repertoire structure alterations. Repeated subsampling changed both the strength of the expansion versus patch-test correlation and the threshold at which the correlation became significant.

Library preparation employed 5' RACE. For sequencing, an Illumina MiSeq was employed. During library preparation, unique molecular identifiers were attached to individual cDNA molecules so that TCRs could be counted in a quantitative, reproducible way. Turning to the authors' computational methods: The median number of TCRs per sample was around 96,000, ranging from about 20,000 to 690,600. V, J and CDR3 annotation of the TCR reads was performed with the Decombinator software suite. To make PS versus PT1 abundance plots, every sample was subsampled to the same number of TCRs (28,000). Expanded TCRs were defined as absent before sensitization and observed at least eight times at the 2-week time point. TCRdb's own reprocessing of the public reads used fastp at Q25 and MiXCR and kept productive beta chains. Each entry merges the rows of one CDR3 protein and shows their most common DNA and genes. What appears here as the V and J calls and clone size reflects TCRdb's work, not the paper's. For this sample there are 100,000 to 120,000 distinct CDR3 sequences; approximately 20% appear just once. The top ten hold around 2.7% of the sample.

CDR1 is given as SNHLY and CDR2 as FYNNEI, both from the germline V gene. V and J are truncated by 7 bases and 0 bases respectively, leaving an intervening sequence of 5 bases. The CDR3 holds 12 amino acids from the cysteine to the phenylalanine. Only the CDR3 portion is preserved as DNA: 36 bases, with reading frame beginning at the first base. Total RNA was extracted from unfractionated whole blood that had been collected in Tempus Blood RNA tubes. Roughly 5 healthy volunteers were used as TCR sequencing controls and were bled at day 0, 2 weeks and 6 weeks. In this chain, TRBV2 is recombined with TRBJ2-3, with the D gene not clear enough to name. The TCR sequence derives from a human donor in good health. The DNA reads TGTGCCAGCACCGCTAGCACAGATACGCAGTATTTT. This encodes CASTASTDTQYF.